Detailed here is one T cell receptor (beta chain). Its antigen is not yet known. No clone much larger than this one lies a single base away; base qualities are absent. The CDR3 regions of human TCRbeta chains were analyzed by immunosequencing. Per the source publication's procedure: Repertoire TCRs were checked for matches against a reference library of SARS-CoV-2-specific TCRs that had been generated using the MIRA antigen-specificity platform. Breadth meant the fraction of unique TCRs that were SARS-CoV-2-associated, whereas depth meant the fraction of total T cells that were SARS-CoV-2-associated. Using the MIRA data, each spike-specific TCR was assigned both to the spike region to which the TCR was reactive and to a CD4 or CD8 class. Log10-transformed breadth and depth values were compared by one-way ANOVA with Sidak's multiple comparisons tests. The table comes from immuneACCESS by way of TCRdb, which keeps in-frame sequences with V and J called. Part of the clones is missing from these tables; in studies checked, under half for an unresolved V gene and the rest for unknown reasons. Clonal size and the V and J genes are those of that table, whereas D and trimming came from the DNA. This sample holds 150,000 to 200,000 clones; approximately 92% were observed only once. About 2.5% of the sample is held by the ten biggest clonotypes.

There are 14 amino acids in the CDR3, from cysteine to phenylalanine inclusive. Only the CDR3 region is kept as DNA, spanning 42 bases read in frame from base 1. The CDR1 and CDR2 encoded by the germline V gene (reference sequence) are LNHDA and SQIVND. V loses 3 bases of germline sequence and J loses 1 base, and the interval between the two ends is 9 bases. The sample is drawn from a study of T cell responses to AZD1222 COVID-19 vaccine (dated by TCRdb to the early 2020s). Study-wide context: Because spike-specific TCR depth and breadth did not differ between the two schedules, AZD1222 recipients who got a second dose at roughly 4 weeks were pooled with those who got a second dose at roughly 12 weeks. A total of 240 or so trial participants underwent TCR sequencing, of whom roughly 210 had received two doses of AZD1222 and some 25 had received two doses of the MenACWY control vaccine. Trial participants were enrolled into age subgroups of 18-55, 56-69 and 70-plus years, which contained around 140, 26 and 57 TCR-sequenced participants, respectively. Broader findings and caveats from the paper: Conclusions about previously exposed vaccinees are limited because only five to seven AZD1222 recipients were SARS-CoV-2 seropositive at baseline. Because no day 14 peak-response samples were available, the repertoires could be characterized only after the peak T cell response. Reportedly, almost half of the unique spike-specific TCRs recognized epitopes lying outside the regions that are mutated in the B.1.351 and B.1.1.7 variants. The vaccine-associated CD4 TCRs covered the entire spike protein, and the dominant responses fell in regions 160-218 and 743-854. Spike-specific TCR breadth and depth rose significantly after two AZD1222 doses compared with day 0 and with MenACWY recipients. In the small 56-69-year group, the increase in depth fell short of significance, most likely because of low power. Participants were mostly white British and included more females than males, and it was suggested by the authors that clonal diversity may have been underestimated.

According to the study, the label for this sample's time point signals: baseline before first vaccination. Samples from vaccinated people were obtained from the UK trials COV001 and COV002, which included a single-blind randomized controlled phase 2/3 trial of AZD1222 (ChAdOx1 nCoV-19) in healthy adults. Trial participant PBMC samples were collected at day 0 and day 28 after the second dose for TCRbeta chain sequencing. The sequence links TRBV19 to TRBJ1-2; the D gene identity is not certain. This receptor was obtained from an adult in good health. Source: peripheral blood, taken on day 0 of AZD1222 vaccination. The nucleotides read TGTGCCAGTAGTATCGGCAGCCTTAACTATGGCTACACCTTC. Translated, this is CASSIGSLNYGYTF.